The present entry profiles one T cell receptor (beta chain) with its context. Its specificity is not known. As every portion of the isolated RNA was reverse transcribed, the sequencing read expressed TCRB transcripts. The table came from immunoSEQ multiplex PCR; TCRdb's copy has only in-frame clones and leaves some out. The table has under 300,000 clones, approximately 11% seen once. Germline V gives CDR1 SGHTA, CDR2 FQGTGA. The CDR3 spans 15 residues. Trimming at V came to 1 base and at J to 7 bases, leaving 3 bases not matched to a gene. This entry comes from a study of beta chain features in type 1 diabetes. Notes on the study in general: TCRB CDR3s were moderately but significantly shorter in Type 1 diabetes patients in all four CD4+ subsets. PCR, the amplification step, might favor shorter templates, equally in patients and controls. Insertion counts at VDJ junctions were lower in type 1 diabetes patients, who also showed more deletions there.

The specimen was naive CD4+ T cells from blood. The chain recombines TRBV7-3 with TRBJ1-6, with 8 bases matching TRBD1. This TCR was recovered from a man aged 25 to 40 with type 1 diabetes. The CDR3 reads CASSLRGTGNSPLHF. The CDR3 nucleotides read TGTGCCAGCAGCTTAAGAGGGACAGGCAATTCACCCCTCCACTTT.